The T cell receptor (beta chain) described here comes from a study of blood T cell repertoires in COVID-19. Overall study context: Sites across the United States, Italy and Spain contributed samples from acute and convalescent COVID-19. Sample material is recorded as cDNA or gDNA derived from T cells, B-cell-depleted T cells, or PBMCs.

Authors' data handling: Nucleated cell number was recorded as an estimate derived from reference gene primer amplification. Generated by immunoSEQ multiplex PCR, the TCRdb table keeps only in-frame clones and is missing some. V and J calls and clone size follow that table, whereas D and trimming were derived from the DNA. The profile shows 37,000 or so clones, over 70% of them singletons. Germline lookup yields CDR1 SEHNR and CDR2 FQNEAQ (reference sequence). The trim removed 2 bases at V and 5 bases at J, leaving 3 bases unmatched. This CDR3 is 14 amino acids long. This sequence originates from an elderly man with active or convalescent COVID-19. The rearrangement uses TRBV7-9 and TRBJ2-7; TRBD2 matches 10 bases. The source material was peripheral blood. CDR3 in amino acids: CASSLPSGGDEQYF. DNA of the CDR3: TGTGCCAGCAGCTTACCTAGCGGGGGCGACGAGCAGTACTTC.